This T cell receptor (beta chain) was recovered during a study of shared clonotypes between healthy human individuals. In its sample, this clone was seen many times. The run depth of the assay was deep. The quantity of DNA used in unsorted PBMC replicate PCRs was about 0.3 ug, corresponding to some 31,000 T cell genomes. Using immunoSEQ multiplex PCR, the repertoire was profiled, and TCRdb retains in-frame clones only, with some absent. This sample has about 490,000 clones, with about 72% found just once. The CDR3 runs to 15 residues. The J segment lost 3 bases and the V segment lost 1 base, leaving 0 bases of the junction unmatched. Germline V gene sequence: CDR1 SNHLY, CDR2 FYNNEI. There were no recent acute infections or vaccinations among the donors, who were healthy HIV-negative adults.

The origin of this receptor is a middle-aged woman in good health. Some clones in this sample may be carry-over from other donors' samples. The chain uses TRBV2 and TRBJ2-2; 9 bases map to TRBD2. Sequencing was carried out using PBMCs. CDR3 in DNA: TGTGCCAGCAGTGAAGAGCGGGGGGACACCGGGGAGCTGTTTTTT. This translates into CASSEERGDTGELFF.